The present TCR beta chain was sequenced within a study of blood T cells in healthy people across ages. Germline V gives CDR1 KGHDR, CDR2 SFDVKD. V was shortened by 5 bases and J by 9 bases, with 12 bases between the two germline ends. This CDR3 comprises 13 residues. Broader study findings: Researchers report that TCR beta diversity correlated strongly with naive T cell percentage.

Alongside a J-beta primer mix, a sample-barcoded 5' primer served in a second PCR lasting 7 to 11 cycles. TCRdb ran MiXCR on the 5' RACE reads and lists one entry per CDR3 protein. The repertoire holds about 1.5 million distinct CDR3 sequences, with approximately 42% as singletons. This clonotype was seen only a few times. What it binds is not known. The sample consisted of blood. The sequence was obtained from a woman aged 18-29 years in good health. The gene calls are TRBV24-1 and TRBJ2-2, with D perhaps matching TRBD1 (6 bases). DNA of the CDR3: TGTGCCACCAGTGCACGACAGGTCCGGGAGCTGTTTTTT. This gives the protein CATSARQVRELFF.